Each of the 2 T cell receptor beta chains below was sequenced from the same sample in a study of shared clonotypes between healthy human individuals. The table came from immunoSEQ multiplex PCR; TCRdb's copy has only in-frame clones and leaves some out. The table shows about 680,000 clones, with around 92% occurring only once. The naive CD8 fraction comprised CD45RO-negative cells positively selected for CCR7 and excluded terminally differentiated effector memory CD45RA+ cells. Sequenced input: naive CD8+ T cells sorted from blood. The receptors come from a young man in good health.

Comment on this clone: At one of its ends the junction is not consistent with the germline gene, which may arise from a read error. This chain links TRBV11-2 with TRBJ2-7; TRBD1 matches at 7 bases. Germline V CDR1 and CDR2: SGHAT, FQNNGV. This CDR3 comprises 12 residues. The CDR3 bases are TGTGCCAGCAGCCTAGGGGGCCACTCCCATAACTTC. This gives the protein CASSLGGHSHNF.

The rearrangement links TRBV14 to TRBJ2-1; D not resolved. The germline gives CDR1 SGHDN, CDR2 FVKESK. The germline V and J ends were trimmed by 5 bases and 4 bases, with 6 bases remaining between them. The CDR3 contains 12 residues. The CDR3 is CASSLGYNEQFF. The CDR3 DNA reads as TGTGCCAGCAGCTTAGGGTACAATGAGCAGTTCTTC.